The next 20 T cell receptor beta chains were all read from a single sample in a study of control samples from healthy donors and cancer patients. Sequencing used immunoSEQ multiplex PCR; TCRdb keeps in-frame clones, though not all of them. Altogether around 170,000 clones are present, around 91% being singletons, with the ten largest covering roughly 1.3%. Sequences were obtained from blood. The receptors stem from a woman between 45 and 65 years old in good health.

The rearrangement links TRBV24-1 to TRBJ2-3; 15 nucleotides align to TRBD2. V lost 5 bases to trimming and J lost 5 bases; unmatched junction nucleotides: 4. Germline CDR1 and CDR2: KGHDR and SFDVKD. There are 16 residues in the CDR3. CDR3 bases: TGTGCCACCAGTGGAGGACTAGCGGGGGGGATAGATACGCAGTATTTT. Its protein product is CATSGGLAGGIDTQYF.

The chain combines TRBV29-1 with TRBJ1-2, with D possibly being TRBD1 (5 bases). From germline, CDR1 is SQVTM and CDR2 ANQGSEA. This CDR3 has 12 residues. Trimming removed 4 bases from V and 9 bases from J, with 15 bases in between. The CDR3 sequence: CSVVGTDLRYTF. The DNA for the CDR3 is TGCAGCGTTGTTGGGACGGACCTTCGCTACACCTTC.

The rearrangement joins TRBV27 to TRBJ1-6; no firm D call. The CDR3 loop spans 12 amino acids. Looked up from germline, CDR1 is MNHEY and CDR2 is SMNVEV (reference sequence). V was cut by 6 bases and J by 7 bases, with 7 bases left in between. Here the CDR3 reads CASRERNSPLHF. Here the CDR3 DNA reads TGTGCCAGCAGGGAGCGGAATTCACCCCTCCACTTT.

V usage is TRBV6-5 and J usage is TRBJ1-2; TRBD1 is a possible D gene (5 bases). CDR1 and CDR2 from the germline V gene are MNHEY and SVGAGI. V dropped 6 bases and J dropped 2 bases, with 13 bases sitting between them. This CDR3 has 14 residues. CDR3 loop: CASRFIDSNYGYTF. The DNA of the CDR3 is TGTGCCAGCAGATTTATCGACAGCAACTATGGCTACACCTTC.

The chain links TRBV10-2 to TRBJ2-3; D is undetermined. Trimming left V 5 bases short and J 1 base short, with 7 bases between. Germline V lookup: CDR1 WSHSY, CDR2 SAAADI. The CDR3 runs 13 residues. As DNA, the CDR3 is TGCGCCAGCAGTCTCCCCGGCACAGATACGCAGTATTTT. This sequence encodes CASSLPGTDTQYF.

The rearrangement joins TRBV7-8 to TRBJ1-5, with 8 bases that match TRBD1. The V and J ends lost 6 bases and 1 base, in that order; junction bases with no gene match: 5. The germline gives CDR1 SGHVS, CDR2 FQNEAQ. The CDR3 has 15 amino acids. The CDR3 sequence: CASSWTGRSNQPQHF. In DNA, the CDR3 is TGTGCCAGCAGTTGGACAGGGCGGAGCAATCAGCCCCAGCATTTT. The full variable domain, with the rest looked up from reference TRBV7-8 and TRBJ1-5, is GAGVSQSPRYKVAKRGQDVALRCDPISGHVSLFWYQQALGQGPEFLTYFQNEAQLDKSGLPSDRFFAERPEGSVSTLKIQRTQQEDSAVYLCASSWTGRSNQPQHFGDGTRLSIL.

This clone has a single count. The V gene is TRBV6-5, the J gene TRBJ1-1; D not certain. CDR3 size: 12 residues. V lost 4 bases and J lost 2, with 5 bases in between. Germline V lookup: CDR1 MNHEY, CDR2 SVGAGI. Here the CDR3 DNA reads TGTGCCAGCAGTTTCCGTAACACTGAAGCTTTCTTT. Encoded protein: CASSFRNTEAFF.

CDR3 sequence: CASSLTDTIMNTEAFF. CDR3 bases: TGTGCCAGCAGCTTAACAGACACTATCATGAACACTGAAGCTTTCTTT. The genes are TRBV5-5 and TRBJ1-1; no clear D gene. V lost 2 bases and J 0 bases, leaving 14 bases between the germline ends. The CDR3 is 16 amino acids. CDR1 is SGHKS, CDR2 YYEKEE, per germline (reference sequence). Together with reference TRBV5-5 and TRBJ1-1, the CDR3 gives the full variable domain: DAGVTQSPTHLIKTRGQQVTLRCSPISGHKSVSWYQQVLGQGPQFIFQYYEKEERGRGNFPDRFSARQFPNYSSELNVNALLLGDSALYLCASSLTDTIMNTEAFFGQGTRLTVV.

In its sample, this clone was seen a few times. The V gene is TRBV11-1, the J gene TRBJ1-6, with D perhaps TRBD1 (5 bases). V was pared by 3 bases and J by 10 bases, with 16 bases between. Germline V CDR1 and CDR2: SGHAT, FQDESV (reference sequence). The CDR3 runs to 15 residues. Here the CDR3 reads CASSFVQGAGSPLHF. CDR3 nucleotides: TGTGCCAGCAGCTTTGTTCAGGGCGCGGGCTCACCCCTCCACTTT.

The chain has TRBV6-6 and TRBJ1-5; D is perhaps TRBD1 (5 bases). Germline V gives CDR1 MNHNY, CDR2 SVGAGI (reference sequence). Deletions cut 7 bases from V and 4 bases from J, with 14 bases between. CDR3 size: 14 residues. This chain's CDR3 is CASTSGGINQPQHF. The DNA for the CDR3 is TGTGCCAGCACTTCCGGGGGTATTAATCAGCCCCAGCATTTT.

CDR3 amino acids: CASSPPFGNTIYF. Here the CDR3 DNA reads TGTGCCAGCAGTCCCCCGTTCGGAAACACCATATATTTT. The J gene is TRBJ1-3, the V gene TRBV28, with D unclear. The germline V gene encodes CDR1 MDHEN and CDR2 SYDVKM. This CDR3 spans 13 amino acids. The ends were cut back, 5 bases at V and 4 bases at J, with 9 bases in the middle.

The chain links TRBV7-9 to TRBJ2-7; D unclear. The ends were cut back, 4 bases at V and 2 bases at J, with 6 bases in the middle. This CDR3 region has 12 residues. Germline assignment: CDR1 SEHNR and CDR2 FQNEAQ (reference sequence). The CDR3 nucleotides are TGTGCCAGCAGCTCCCAAACCTACGAGCAGTACTTC. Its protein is CASSSQTYEQYF.

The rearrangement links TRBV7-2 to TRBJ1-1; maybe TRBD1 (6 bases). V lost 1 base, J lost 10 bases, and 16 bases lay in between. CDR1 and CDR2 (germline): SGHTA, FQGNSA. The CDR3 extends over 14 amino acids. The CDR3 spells CTSSLGVTGSGAFF. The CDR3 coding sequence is TGTACCAGCAGCTTAGGTGTCACAGGGTCGGGAGCTTTCTTT.

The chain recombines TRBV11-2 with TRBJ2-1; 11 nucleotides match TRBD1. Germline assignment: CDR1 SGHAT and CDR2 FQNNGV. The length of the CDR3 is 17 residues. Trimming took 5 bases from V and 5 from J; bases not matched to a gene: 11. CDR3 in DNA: TGTGCCAGCAGCCAAAAACTCCCGGGACAGGGGGACAATGAGCAGTTCTTC. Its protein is CASSQKLPGQGDNEQFF. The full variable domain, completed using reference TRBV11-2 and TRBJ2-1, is EAGVAQSPRYKIIEKRQSVAFWCNPISGHATLYWYQQILGQGPKLLIQFQNNGVVDDSQLPKDRFSAERLKGVDSTLKIQPAKLEDSAVYLCASSQKLPGQGDNEQFFGPGTRLTVL.

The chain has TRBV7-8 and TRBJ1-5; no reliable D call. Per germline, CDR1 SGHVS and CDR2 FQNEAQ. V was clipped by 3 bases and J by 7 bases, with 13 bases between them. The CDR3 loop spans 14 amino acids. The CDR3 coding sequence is TGTGCCAGCAGCTTTGGAGCCTCTCAGCAGCCCCAGCATTTT. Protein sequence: CASSFGASQQPQHF.

This CDR3 is CATLRGAYEQYF. The DNA for the CDR3 is TGTGCCACCCTAAGGGGGGCCTACGAGCAGTACTTC. The chain links TRBV27 to TRBJ2-7, with D perhaps matching TRBD1 or TRBD2 (6 bases each). The CDR3 runs to 12 residues. Germline assignment: CDR1 MNHEY and CDR2 SMNVEV (reference sequence). The V end was cut by 10 bases, the J end by 2 bases, with 12 bases between.

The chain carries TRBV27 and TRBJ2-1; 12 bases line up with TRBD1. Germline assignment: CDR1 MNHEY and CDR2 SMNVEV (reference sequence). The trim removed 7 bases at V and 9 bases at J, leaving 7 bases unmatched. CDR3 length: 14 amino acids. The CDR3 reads CASTPGQGASEQFF. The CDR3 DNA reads TGTGCCAGCACCCCGGGACAGGGGGCTTCTGAGCAGTTCTTC.

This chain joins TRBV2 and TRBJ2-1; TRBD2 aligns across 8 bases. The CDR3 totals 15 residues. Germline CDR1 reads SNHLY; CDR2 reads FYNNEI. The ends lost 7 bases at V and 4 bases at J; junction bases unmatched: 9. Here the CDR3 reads CASTVGSGGYNEQFF. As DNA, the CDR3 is TGTGCCAGCACCGTGGGAAGCGGGGGTTACAATGAGCAGTTCTTC.

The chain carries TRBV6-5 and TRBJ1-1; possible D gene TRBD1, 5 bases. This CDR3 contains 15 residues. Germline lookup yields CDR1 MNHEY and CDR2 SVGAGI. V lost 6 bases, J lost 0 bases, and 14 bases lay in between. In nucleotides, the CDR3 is TGTGCCAGCAGCGGTGCCGGGACCTTGAACACTGAAGCTTTCTTT. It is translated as CASSGAGTLNTEAFF.

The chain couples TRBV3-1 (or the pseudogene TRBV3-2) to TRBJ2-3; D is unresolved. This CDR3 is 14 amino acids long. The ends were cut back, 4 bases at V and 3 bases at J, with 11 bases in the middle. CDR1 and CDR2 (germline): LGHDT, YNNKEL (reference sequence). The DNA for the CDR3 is TGTGCCAGCAGCCTAATGACAAGTACAGATACGCAGTATTTT. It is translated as CASSLMTSTDTQYF.